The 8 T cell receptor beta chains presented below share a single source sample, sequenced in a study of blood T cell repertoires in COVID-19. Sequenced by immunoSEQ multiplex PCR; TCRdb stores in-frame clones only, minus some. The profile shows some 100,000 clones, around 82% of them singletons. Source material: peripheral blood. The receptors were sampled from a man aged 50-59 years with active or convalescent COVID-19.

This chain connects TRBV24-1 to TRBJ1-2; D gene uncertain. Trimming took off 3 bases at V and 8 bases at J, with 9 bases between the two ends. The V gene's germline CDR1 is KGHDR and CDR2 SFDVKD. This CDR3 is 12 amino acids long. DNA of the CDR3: TGTGCCACCAGTGATCCCTGGGAGGGCTACACCTTC. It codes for CATSDPWEGYTF.

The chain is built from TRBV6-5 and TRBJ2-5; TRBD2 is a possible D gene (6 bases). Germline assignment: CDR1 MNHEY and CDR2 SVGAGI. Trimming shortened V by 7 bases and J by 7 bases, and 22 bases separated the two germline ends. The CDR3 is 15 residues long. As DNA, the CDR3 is TGTGCCAGCAATCCCCGCGGGACCAATGCGGGGACCCAGTACTTC. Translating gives CASNPRGTNAGTQYF.

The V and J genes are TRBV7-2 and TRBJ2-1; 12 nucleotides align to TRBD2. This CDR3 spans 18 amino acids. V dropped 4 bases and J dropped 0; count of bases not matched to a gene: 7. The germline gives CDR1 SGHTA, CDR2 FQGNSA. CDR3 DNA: TGTGCCAGCAGCTCCCGCCCTAGCGGGGGGGCCTCCTACAATGAGCAGTTCTTC. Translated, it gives CASSSRPSGGASYNEQFF.

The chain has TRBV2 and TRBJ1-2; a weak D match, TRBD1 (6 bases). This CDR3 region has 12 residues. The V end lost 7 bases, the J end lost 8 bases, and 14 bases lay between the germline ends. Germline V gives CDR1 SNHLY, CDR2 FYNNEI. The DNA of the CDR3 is TGTGCCAGCACGTCACAGGGCCACGGCTACACCTTC. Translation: CASTSQGHGYTF.

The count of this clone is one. Here the CDR3 DNA reads TGTGCCAGCAGGGACAGGGATCGAGTGTACAATGAGCAGTTCTTC. Translated: CASRDRDRVYNEQFF. The gene calls are TRBV6-5 and TRBJ2-1; TRBD1 aligns across 8 bases. CDR3 length: 15 amino acids. Germline V gives CDR1 MNHEY, CDR2 SVGAGI. The J segment lost 4 bases and the V segment lost 6 bases, leaving 8 bases of the junction unmatched.

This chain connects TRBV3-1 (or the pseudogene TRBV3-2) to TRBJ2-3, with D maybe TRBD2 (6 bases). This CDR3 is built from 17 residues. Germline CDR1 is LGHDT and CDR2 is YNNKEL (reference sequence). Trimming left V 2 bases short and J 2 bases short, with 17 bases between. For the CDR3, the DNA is TGTGCCAGCAGCCAAATGTCTAGCGTACTCTCCACAGATACGCAGTATTTT. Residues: CASSQMSSVLSTDTQYF.

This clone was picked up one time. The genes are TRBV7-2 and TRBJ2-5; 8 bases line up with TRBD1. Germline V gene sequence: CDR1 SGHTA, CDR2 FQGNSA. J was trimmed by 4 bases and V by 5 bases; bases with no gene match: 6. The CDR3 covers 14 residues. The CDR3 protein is CASSVGQGVETQYF. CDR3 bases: TGTGCCAGCAGCGTCGGACAGGGTGTAGAGACCCAGTACTTC.

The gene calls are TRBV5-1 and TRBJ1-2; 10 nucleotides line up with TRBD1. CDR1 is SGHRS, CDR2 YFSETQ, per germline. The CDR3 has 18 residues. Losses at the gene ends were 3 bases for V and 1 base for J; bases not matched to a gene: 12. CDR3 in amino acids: CASSSTYSGTGDNYGYTF. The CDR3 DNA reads TGCGCCAGCAGCTCGACTTACTCCGGGACAGGGGATAACTATGGCTACACCTTC. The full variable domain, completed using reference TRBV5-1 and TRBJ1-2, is KAGVTQTPRYLIKTRGQQVTLSCSPISGHRSVSWYQQTPGQGLQFLFEYFSETQRNKGNFPGRFSGRQFSNSRSEMNVSTLELGDSALYLCASSSTYSGTGDNYGYTFGSGTRLTVV.